These 15 T cell receptor beta chains share one sample of origin, sequenced in a study of cytomegalovirus exposure and HLA in healthy donors (dated by TCRdb to 2015 to 2018). Library preparation employed the immunoSEQ multiplex PCR assay. TCRdb's version of the immuneACCESS table is confined to in-frame rearrangements and falls short of the full clone set. An unresolved V gene accounts for under half of the shortfall where checked; the remainder is of unknown origin. This sample comprises 170,000 or so clones, 85% of them detected only once. Of the sample, 15% to 20% falls within the top ten clones. Sequenced input: PBMCs. The source of these receptors is a man between 18 and 35 years old in good health and CMV-seropositive.

V is TRBV2 and J is TRBJ2-7; 10 bases are a match to TRBD1. The CDR3 extends over 14 amino acids. The germline V gene has CDR1 SNHLY and CDR2 FYNNEI. Trimming at V came to 6 bases and at J to 3 bases, leaving 5 bases not matched to a gene. DNA for the CDR3: TGTGCCAGCAGGTGGACAGGGGGTATCTACGAGCAGTACTTC. Translating gives CASRWTGGIYEQYF.

This chain joins TRBV5-1 and TRBJ1-2, with D uncertain. V was pared by 1 base and J by 0 bases, with 7 bases between. The CDR3 covers 14 residues. CDR1 is SGHRS and CDR2 is YFSETQ in the germline V gene. CDR3 nucleotide sequence: TGCGCCAGCAGCTTGACACCCTCTAACTATGGCTACACCTTC. This sequence encodes CASSLTPSNYGYTF.

This chain uses TRBV11-2 with TRBJ2-7, with a tentative D call TRBD1 (5 bases). V was shortened by 5 bases and J by 7 bases, with 21 bases between the two germline ends. The CDR3 is 15 residues long. Germline V lookup: CDR1 SGHAT, CDR2 FQNNGV. CDR3 nucleotides: TGTGCCAGCAGCCTACTCCGGACCCTTGGGGCGGAGCAGTACTTC. Translation gives CASSLLRTLGAEQYF.

The table lists this clone with a count of one. The chain combines TRBV27 with TRBJ1-2, with D tentatively TRBD1 (6 bases). The CDR3 loop spans 14 amino acids. The V end lost 9 bases, the J end lost 2 bases, and 16 bases lay between the germline ends. Germline CDR1 reads MNHEY; CDR2 reads SMNVEV (reference sequence). CDR3: CASRLAGANYGYTF. The CDR3, as DNA: TGTGCCAGTAGGCTAGCAGGGGCGAACTATGGCTACACCTTC.

The chain links TRBV5-1 to TRBJ2-5, with D possibly TRBD2 on 5 matching bases. Trimming left V 4 bases short and J 3 bases short, with 10 bases between. CDR1 SGHRS and CDR2 YFSETQ come from the germline V gene. This CDR3 is built from 13 residues. Here the CDR3 DNA reads TGCGCCAGCAGCGCGACGGGGAAAGAGACCCAGTACTTC. Its protein is CASSATGKETQYF.

The chain joins TRBV28 to TRBJ2-3; a weak D match, TRBD2 (5 bases). The V gene lost 2 bases and the J gene lost 0 bases, with 24 bases spanning the gap. The CDR3 length is 20 residues. CDR1 MDHEN and CDR2 SYDVKM come from the germline V gene. CDR3 sequence reads: CASSLPPPQRAPRSTDTQYF. The CDR3 DNA is TGTGCCAGCAGTTTACCCCCCCCTCAGAGGGCGCCAAGAAGCACAGATACGCAGTATTTT. The full variable domain, its missing parts supplied by reference TRBV28 and TRBJ2-3, is DVKVTQSSRYLVKRTGEKVFLECVQDMDHENMFWYRQDPGLGLRLIYFSYDVKMKEKGDIPEGYSVSREKKERFSLILESASTNQTSMYLCASSLPPPQRAPRSTDTQYFGPGTRLTVL.

This chain uses TRBV6-6 with TRBJ2-7; TRBD2 matches at 14 bases. The V and J ends lost 6 bases and 0 bases, in that order; junction bases with no gene match: 1. CDR3 length: 15 residues. Germline CDR1 MNHNY, CDR2 SVGAGI (reference sequence). Here the CDR3 reads CASRGTSGGSYEQYF. The CDR3 region has the DNA TGTGCCAGCAGAGGGACTAGCGGGGGCTCCTACGAGCAGTACTTC.

V is TRBV7-8 and J is TRBJ2-1, with 9 nucleotides matching TRBD2. This CDR3 is 16 amino acids long. Germline V gene lookup returns CDR1 SGHVS and CDR2 FQNEAQ. The V segment lost 7 bases and the J segment 4 bases; nucleotides outside the gene matches: 11. For the CDR3, the DNA is TGTGCCAGCACCTATAGAGCGGGGGGATCTTACAATGAGCAGTTCTTC. Its translation is CASTYRAGGSYNEQFF. Supplemented by reference TRBV7-8 and TRBJ2-1, the full variable domain reads GAGVSQSPRYKVAKRGQDVALRCDPISGHVSLFWYQQALGQGPEFLTYFQNEAQLDKSGLPSDRFFAERPEGSVSTLKIQRTQQEDSAVYLCASTYRAGGSYNEQFFGPGTRLTVL.

The J gene is TRBJ2-2, the V gene TRBV9; 10 bases map to TRBD2. CDR1 is SGDLS, CDR2 YYNGEE, per germline. The V and J ends lost 1 base and 5 bases, in that order; junction bases with no gene match: 5. The CDR3 runs 16 residues. Here the CDR3 DNA reads TGTGCCAGCAGCGTAAGCGGGGGGGCCGGGACCGGGGAGCTGTTTTTT. Translation: CASSVSGGAGTGELFF.

V usage is TRBV28 and J usage is TRBJ2-5; 7 positions agree with TRBD1. Germline CDR1 is MDHEN and CDR2 is SYDVKM. Germline trimming cut 7 bases from V and 2 bases from J; bases unmatched to any gene: 10. This CDR3 spans 15 amino acids. For the CDR3, the DNA is TGTGCCAGCATCGGGGACAGCCTAGTACAAGAGACCCAGTACTTC. Its translation: CASIGDSLVQETQYF.

CDR3 region: CASSLDAGGSFSYNEQFF. DNA for the CDR3: TGTGCCAGCAGCTTAGATGCGGGAGGGTCCTTTTCCTACAATGAGCAGTTCTTC. The chain links TRBV11-2 to TRBJ2-1; 9 nucleotides line up with TRBD2. Germline lookup yields CDR1 SGHAT and CDR2 FQNNGV. CDR3 size: 18 residues. J lost 1 base, V lost 0 bases, and 7 bases had no gene match.

The genes are TRBV5-4 and TRBJ2-7, with D possibly matching TRBD2 (5 bases). Germline lookup yields CDR1 SGHNT and CDR2 YYREEE (reference sequence). This CDR3 region has 12 residues. V was cut by 5 bases and J by 5 bases, with 11 bases left in between. The CDR3 sequence is CASRAGSNEQYF. The CDR3, as DNA: TGTGCCAGCAGGGCGGGTTCCAACGAGCAGTACTTC.

This chain joins TRBV5-1 and TRBJ1-1, with TRBD1 matching over 8 bases. This CDR3 spans 14 amino acids. Germline-derived CDR1 and CDR2 are SGHRS and YFSETQ. V lost 3 bases and J lost 5; bases outside the gene matches: 6. The CDR3 bases are TGCGCCAGCAGCTACCAGGGGGCAGGTACTGAAGCTTTCTTT. It translates to CASSYQGAGTEAFF.

In this sample, this clone turned up once. The V call is TRBV9, the J call TRBJ1-4; the D gene is possibly TRBD1 (5 bases). V was pared by 4 bases and J by 0 bases, with 10 bases between. This CDR3 comprises 15 residues. Looked up from germline, CDR1 is SGDLS and CDR2 is YYNGEE. CDR3 region: CASSPGGATNEKLFF. DNA of the CDR3: TGTGCCAGCAGCCCCGGGGGAGCAACTAATGAAAAACTGTTTTTT.

Regarding this clone: This sample includes further DNA sequences coding for the same CDR3. The chain links TRBV2 to TRBJ2-7, with TRBD2 matching 8 bases. There are 15 residues in the CDR3. Losses at the gene ends were 3 bases for V and 2 bases for J; bases not matched to a gene: 6. Germline CDR1 reads SNHLY; CDR2 reads FYNNEI. CDR3 protein: CASSDGGGFTYEQYF. The CDR3 region has the DNA TGTGCCAGCAGTGACGGCGGGGGGTTTACCTACGAGCAGTACTTC.